The clone carrying this T cell receptor beta chain was observed many times. Its antigen is as yet unknown. Authors' processing steps: Samples had a median of around 94,000 TCRs, ranging roughly 23,224 to 750,000. TCRdb re-called the RACE reads with MiXCR, one entry per CDR3 protein. TCRdb's processing, not the study's, gives the V and J calls here. The sample has approximately 370,000 distinct CDR3 sequences, 5% to 6.5% seen once. Sample time point: pre-sensitization, week 0. Stated treatment: therapeutic diphenylcyclopropenone sensitization with weekly scalp DPC. The data originate from a study of human T cells and chemical hapten exposure. Study findings and constraints: TCRs exceeding a frequency of 1 in 1000 stayed unchanged under DPC sensitization.

Here the sequenced sample was whole blood, taken in connection with sensitization to the hapten diphenylcyclopropenone (DPC). The receptor's source is a young woman with alopecia areata. Some clones in this sample may be carry-over from other donors' samples.

The CDR3 DNA reads TGTGCCATCAGTGAGTCGGGGGGACAGGGTAGCGGCTACACCTTC. Protein sequence: CAISESGGQGSGYTF. The chain recombines TRBV10-3 with TRBJ1-2, with 9 bases fitting TRBD1. J was trimmed by 8 bases and V by 0 bases; bases with no gene match: 7. Germline loops: CDR1 ENHRY, CDR2 SYGVKD. The CDR3 runs 15 residues.